The rows below give T cell receptor beta chains drawn from one sample of a study of blood T cell repertoires in COVID-19. This table comes from immunoSEQ multiplex PCR, and its TCRdb copy is limited to in-frame clones, with some not included. The sample consists of roughly 150,000 clones, roughly four fifths of them appearing once. The material sequenced was peripheral blood. The source is a human donor with acute or convalescent COVID-19. The donor label of this sample is uncertain. The CDR3 runs from the conserved cysteine through the conserved F or W. The order of the fields is clone size, J gene, V gene, D gene, CDR3 protein, CDR3 DNA. D genes are given only for firm matches. Clone size is not always given. Where it is, it says once, few, many or a class for expanded clones.

once TRBJ2-7 TRBV5-4 TRBD1 CASSFMRQGIPHEQYF TGTGCCAGCAGCTTTATGAGACAGGGAATCCCCCACGAGCAGTACTTC
few TRBJ2-7 TRBV6-6 . CASSSDSPYEQYF TGTGCCAGCAGCTCGGACAGTCCCTACGAGCAGTACTTC
. TRBJ1-5 TRBV20-1 . CSAREQGPQHF TGCAGTGCTAGAGAGCAGGGGCCCCAGCATTTT
. TRBJ1-5 TRBV15 . CATSRDMRREPQHF TGTGCCACCAGCAGAGATATGAGGAGGGAACCCCAGCATTTT
. TRBJ1-1 TRBV20-1 . CSARYGGSAFF TGCAGTGCTAGGTATGGGGGGTCAGCTTTCTTT
. TRBJ2-5 TRBV2 TRBD2 CASSPIAGWEETQYF TGTGCCAGCAGCCCCATAGCGGGTTGGGAAGAGACCCAGTACTTC
. TRBJ1-6 TRBV6-2/TRBV6-3 TRBD1 CASSEGQQYNSPLHF TGTGCCAGCAGTGAGGGACAGCAGTATAATTCACCCCTCCACTTT
once TRBJ1-2 TRBV29-1 . CSVEGGTRDGYTF TGCAGCGTTGAAGGAGGGACTCGGGATGGCTACACCTTC
once TRBJ1-1 TRBV6-5 . CASRPLAGNTEAFF TGTGCCTCCAGGCCCCTAGCAGGGAACACTGAAGCTTTCTTT
. TRBJ2-2 TRBV7-2 . CASSLVRQPTGELFF TGTGCCAGCAGCTTAGTCCGACAGCCGACCGGGGAGCTGTTTTTT
. TRBJ1-5 TRBV30 . CAWKGDYSNQPQHF TGTGCCTGGAAAGGCGACTATAGCAATCAGCCCCAGCATTTT
. TRBJ1-2 TRBV5-1 TRBD1 CASSTTGAYGYTF TGCGCCAGCAGCACAACAGGGGCCTATGGCTACACCTTC
. TRBJ1-2 TRBV7-2 . CASSFRLGGEIYGYTF TGTGCCAGCAGCTTCCGATTGGGTGGAGAAATCTATGGCTACACCTTC
. TRBJ2-3 TRBV4-1 TRBD2 CASSRTSGGKADTQYF TGCGCCAGCAGCCGAACTAGCGGGGGGAAGGCAGATACGCAGTATTTT
. TRBJ1-5 TRBV6-5 . CASSYASNSNQPQHF TGTGCCAGCAGTTACGCCAGTAATAGCAATCAGCCCCAGCATTTT
. TRBJ2-3 TRBV3-1/TRBV3-2 TRBD1 CASSQSWQGARTDTQYF TGTGCCAGCAGCCAAAGTTGGCAGGGGGCCCGCACAGATACGCAGTATTTT
. TRBJ1-2 TRBV3-1/TRBV3-2 . CASSPQVPYGYTF TGTGCCAGCAGCCCTCAGGTGCCCTATGGCTACACCTTC
. TRBJ2-7 TRBV5-1 . CASSPLPTTSYEQYF TGCGCCAGCAGCCCGTTACCGACTACTTCCTACGAGCAGTACTTC
. TRBJ1-4 TRBV19 . CASSYSLREKLFF TGTGCCAGTAGTTATAGCCTACGTGAAAAACTGTTTTTT
once TRBJ1-2 TRBV3-1/TRBV3-2 TRBD1 CASSQLDRAYGYTF TGTGCCAGCAGCCAACTGGACAGGGCCTATGGCTACACCTTC